Listed below are T cell receptor beta chains from one sample, sequenced in a study of cytomegalovirus exposure and HLA in healthy donors. Repertoires were generated with immunoSEQ multiplex PCR, while TCRdb's copy carries only in-frame clones and drops some. This table has approximately 100,000 clones, about 88% appearing once. Sequences were obtained from PBMCs. The receptors were sampled from a young man in good health and CMV-seropositive. CDR3s include the opening cysteine and the closing phenylalanine or tryptophan. The D gene is left open where the match is weak. For some rows the clone size is stated as once, few or many, or as a class when expanded; others skip it.

d_call j_call clone_size v_call cdr3_aa cdr3_nt
. TRBJ1-5 . TRBV19 CASSSGYNQPQHF TGTGCCAGTAGTTCGGGATACAATCAGCCCCAGCATTTT
TRBD1 TRBJ2-2 . TRBV6-5 CASSRQGHTGELFF TGTGCCAGCAGTAGACAGGGACACACCGGGGAGCTGTTTTTT
. TRBJ2-2 . TRBV6-1 CASSEFFRGELFF TGTGCCAGCAGTGAATTCTTCCGCGGGGAGCTGTTTTTT
. TRBJ2-3 . TRBV29-1 CSVEVSGVDTQYF TGCAGCGTTGAAGTGTCAGGGGTTGATACGCAGTATTTT
. TRBJ2-1 . TRBV25-1 CASRRGDRDGGEQFF TGTGCCAGCAGGCGGGGAGACAGGGATGGCGGTGAGCAGTTCTTC
TRBD2 TRBJ2-5 . TRBV10-3 CAISSTSGMSETQYF TGTGCCATCAGTTCGACTAGCGGAATGAGTGAGACCCAGTACTTC
TRBD1 TRBJ1-5 few TRBV5-8 CASRSTGKGNQPQHF TGTGCCAGCAGGTCGACAGGGAAGGGCAATCAGCCCCAGCATTTT
. TRBJ2-7 . TRBV19 CASSIGSSDGNEQYF TGTGCCAGTAGTATAGGGTCTAGCGATGGTAACGAGCAGTACTTC
TRBD1 TRBJ2-7 many TRBV19 CASGPGQGAYEQYF TGTGCCAGCGGACCGGGACAGGGGGCCTACGAGCAGTACTTC
. TRBJ2-2 . TRBV4-3 CASSPGLITGELFF TGCGCCAGCAGCCCCGGACTGATCACCGGGGAGCTGTTTTTT
TRBD2 TRBJ2-1 . TRBV20-1 CSAGRAYEQFF TGCAGTGCCGGGAGGGCCTATGAGCAGTTCTTC
. TRBJ2-7 . TRBV19 CASSIGSTGTYEQYF TGTGCCAGTAGTATTGGGTCCACAGGGACCTACGAGCAGTACTTC
TRBD2 TRBJ2-5 . TRBV5-1 CASSLAVRSGRRETQYF TGCGCCAGCAGCTTGGCGGTGCGTAGCGGGAGAAGAGAGACCCAGTACTTC
TRBD1 TRBJ2-3 . TRBV25-1 CASSDYLAGGSLADTQYF TGTGCCAGCAGTGATTACCTGGCAGGGGGCAGTTTGGCAGATACGCAGTATTTT
. TRBJ1-6 . TRBV5-6 CASSLSNSNSPLHF TGTGCCAGCAGTCTTAGTAATTCAAATTCACCCCTCCACTTT
. TRBJ1-2 . TRBV7-9 CASSLGGNYGYTF TGTGCCAGCAGCTTGGGGGGGAACTATGGCTACACCTTC
. TRBJ1-2 few TRBV15 CATSRDRGTNYGYTF TGTGCCACCAGCAGAGATAGAGGGACTAACTATGGCTACACCTTC
TRBD1 TRBJ2-2 . TRBV12-5 CASGLGGDRVDLWELFF TGTGCTAGTGGTTTGGGGGGGGACAGGGTCGATTTATGGGAGCTGTTTTTT
. TRBJ2-1 . TRBV19 CASSITESGGDEQFF TGTGCCAGTAGTATTACGGAGTCCGGCGGCGATGAGCAGTTCTTC
TRBD1 TRBJ2-3 . TRBV4-3 CASSQEGTGTLDTQYF TGCGCCAGCAGCCAAGAAGGGACAGGGACTTTGGATACGCAGTATTTT
TRBD1 TRBJ2-7 . TRBV27 CASSLFGTGEYEQYF TGTGCCAGCAGTTTATTCGGGACAGGGGAGTACGAGCAGTACTTC
. TRBJ2-1 . TRBV18 CASSPNGLNEQFF TGTGCCAGCTCACCAAACGGACTTAATGAGCAGTTCTTC
. TRBJ2-1 . TRBV5-6 CASSLGGLSYNEQFF TGTGCCAGCAGCTTGGGCGGGTTGTCCTACAATGAGCAGTTCTTC
TRBD2 TRBJ2-7 . TRBV2 CASRDDLAGGTYEQYF TGTGCCAGCAGGGATGATCTAGCGGGGGGGACCTACGAGCAGTACTTC
. TRBJ1-2 . TRBV7-2 CASSFSREAGSIHGYTF TGTGCCAGCAGCTTTTCGAGAGAGGCAGGGTCGATACACGGCTACACCTTC
. TRBJ1-2 many TRBV12-5 CASGLDIQGAYTF TGTGCTAGTGGTTTGGATATACAGGGCGCCTACACCTTC
TRBD2 TRBJ2-7 . TRBV7-2 CASGPWEGPYEQYF TGTGCCAGCGGACCATGGGAGGGCCCCTACGAGCAGTACTTC
. TRBJ1-2 . TRBV6-5 CASSSTGGADYGYTF TGTGCCAGCAGTTCCACTGGGGGGGCGGACTATGGCTACACCTTC
. TRBJ2-7 . TRBV21-1 CASSKIVTSGRASYEQYF TGTGCCAGCAGCAAAATTGTGACTAGCGGGAGGGCCTCCTACGAGCAGTACTTC
TRBD1 TRBJ2-2 . TRBV6-5 CASSQDRGDTGELFF TGTGCCAGCAGTCAGGACAGGGGGGACACCGGGGAGCTGTTTTTT
TRBD1 TRBJ2-3 . TRBV11-3 CASSFTGGTDTQYF TGTGCCAGCAGCTTTACAGGGGGGACAGATACGCAGTATTTT
TRBD1 TRBJ1-4 . TRBV28 CASTSGTGNEKLFF TGTGCCAGCACCTCCGGGACAGGAAATGAAAAACTGTTTTTT
. TRBJ2-7 . TRBV7-4 CASSLRQVGGNGEYGYEQYF TGTGCCAGCAGCTTAAGACAGGTTGGGGGCAACGGAGAGTACGGTTACGAGCAGTACTTC
TRBD1 TRBJ1-5 . TRBV13 CASSLGGRQGAQPQHF TGTGCCAGCAGCTTAGGCGGTCGGCAGGGGGCTCAGCCCCAGCATTTT
. TRBJ2-1 . TRBV7-6 CASSLGAGTAYNEQFF TGTGCCAGCAGCTTAGGGGCGGGAACTGCCTACAATGAGCAGTTCTTC
TRBD1 TRBJ1-1 . TRBV5-6 CASSQGDGPEAFF TGTGCCAGCAGCCAGGGGGATGGACCTGAAGCTTTCTTT
. TRBJ1-2 . TRBV7-3 CASSLTGEYGYTF TGTGCCAGCAGCTTAACAGGGGAATATGGCTACACCTTC
TRBD2 TRBJ2-5 . TRBV11-2 CASSFTSGVGETQYF TGTGCCAGCAGCTTCACTAGCGGGGTCGGTGAGACCCAGTACTTC
. TRBJ1-2 once TRBV29-1 CSAAQGLMNYGYTF TGCAGCGCGGCTCAGGGGCTAATGAACTATGGCTACACCTTC
TRBD1 TRBJ2-5 . TRBV7-8 CASSLGDRGETQYF TGTGCCAGCAGCTTAGGGGACAGGGGAGAGACCCAGTACTTC
. TRBJ2-3 . TRBV10-1 CASSETAGDDTQYF TGCGCCAGCAGTGAGACGGCAGGGGACGATACGCAGTATTTT
. TRBJ1-4 . TRBV5-4 CASSLARGEGEKLFF TGTGCCAGCAGCTTGGCCCGGGGGGAGGGGGAAAAACTGTTTTTT
. TRBJ2-1 . TRBV7-6 CASSNRDSQYNEQFF TGTGCCAGCAGCAACCGGGACTCCCAGTACAATGAGCAGTTCTTC
TRBD2 TRBJ2-7 . TRBV7-2 CASSLAVHSGTSGYEQYF TGTGCCAGCAGCTTAGCGGTCCACTCCGGGACTAGCGGCTACGAGCAGTACTTC
. TRBJ2-1 . TRBV2 CASTLGPYNEQFF TGTGCCAGCACCCTGGGCCCGTACAATGAGCAGTTCTTC
TRBD1 TRBJ2-7 . TRBV28 CASSSPDRADSYEQYF TGTGCCAGCAGTTCCCCGGACAGGGCTGACTCCTACGAGCAGTACTTC
TRBD1 TRBJ1-1 . TRBV19 CASSGQGTQMNTEAFF TGTGCCAGTAGTGGACAGGGAACACAAATGAACACTGAAGCTTTCTTT
TRBD1 TRBJ2-5 . TRBV5-4 CASSSGTGNRETQYF TGTGCCAGCAGCTCCGGGACAGGGAACCGAGAGACCCAGTACTTC
TRBD1 TRBJ1-2 . TRBV2 CASSGTGVGYTF TGTGCCAGCAGTGGGACAGGGGTTGGCTACACCTTC
. TRBJ1-3 . TRBV4-3 CASSQVPTGNTIYF TGCGCCAGCAGCCAAGTGCCGACAGGAAACACCATATATTTT
. TRBJ2-7 once TRBV27 CASNFLAGVGEQYF TGTGCCAGCAATTTTCTTGCAGGGGTTGGGGAGCAGTACTTC
. TRBJ1-3 . TRBV5-6 CASSSGTSSGNTIYF TGTGCCAGCAGCTCCGGGACAAGCTCTGGAAACACCATATATTTT